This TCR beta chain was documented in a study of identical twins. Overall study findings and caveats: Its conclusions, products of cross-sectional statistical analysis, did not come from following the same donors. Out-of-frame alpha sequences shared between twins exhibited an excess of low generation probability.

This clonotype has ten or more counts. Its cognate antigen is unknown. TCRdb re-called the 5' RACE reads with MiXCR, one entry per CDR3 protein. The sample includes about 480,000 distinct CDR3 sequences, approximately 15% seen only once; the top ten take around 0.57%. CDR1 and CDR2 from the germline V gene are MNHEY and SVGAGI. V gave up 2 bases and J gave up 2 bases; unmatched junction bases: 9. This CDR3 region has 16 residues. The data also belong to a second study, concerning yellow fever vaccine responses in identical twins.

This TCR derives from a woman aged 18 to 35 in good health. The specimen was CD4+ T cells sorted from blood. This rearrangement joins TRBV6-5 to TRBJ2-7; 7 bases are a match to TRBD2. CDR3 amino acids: CASSYDGAGVAYEQYF. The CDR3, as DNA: TGTGCCAGCAGTTACGATGGGGCGGGAGTGGCCTACGAGCAGTACTTC.